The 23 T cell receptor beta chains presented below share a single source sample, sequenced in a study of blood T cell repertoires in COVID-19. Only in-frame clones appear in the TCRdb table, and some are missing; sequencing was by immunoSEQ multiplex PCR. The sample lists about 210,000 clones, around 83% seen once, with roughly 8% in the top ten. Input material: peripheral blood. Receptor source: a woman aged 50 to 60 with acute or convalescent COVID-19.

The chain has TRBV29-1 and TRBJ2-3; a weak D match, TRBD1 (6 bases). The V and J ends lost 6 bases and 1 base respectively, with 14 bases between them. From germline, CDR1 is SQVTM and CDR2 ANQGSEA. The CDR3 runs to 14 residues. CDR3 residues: CSVEKGVRTDTQYF. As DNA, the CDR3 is TGCAGCGTCGAAAAGGGGGTGCGCACAGATACGCAGTATTTT.

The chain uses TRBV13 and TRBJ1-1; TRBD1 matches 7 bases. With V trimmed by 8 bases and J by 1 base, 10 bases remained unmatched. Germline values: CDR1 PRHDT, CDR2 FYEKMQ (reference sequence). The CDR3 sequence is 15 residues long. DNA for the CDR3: TGTGCCAGCTGGGGACAGAATGGTGGGAACACTGAAGCTTTCTTT. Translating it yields CASWGQNGGNTEAFF.

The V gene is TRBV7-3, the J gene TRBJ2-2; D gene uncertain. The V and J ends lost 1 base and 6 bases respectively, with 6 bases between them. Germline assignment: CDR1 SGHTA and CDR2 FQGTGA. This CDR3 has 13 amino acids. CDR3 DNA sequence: TGTGCCAGCAGCTTAAACTTGGCCGGGGAGCTGTTTTTT. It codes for CASSLNLAGELFF.

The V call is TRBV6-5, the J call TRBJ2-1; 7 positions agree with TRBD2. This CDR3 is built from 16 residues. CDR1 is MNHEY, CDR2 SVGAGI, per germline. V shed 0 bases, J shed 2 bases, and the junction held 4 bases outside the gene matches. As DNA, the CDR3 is TGTGCCAGCAGTTACTCAGGAGCGGGAACCTACAATGAGCAGTTCTTC. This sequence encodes CASSYSGAGTYNEQFF.

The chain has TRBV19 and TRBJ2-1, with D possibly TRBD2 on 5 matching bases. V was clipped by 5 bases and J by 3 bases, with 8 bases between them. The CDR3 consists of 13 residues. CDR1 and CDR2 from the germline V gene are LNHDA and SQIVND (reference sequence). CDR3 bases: TGTGCCAGTAGTTCCGACTACTACAATGAGCAGTTCTTC. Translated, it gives CASSSDYYNEQFF.

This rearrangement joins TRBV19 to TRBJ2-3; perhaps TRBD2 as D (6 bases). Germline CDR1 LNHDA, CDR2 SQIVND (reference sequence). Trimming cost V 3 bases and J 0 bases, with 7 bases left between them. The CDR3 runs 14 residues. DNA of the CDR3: TGTGCCAGTAGTATTGGGACTAGCACAGATACGCAGTATTTT. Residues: CASSIGTSTDTQYF. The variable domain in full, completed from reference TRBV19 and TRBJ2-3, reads DGGITQSPKYLFRKEGQNVTLSCEQNLNHDAMYWYRQDPGQGLRLIYYSQIVNDFQKGDIAEGYSVSREKKESFPLTVTSAQKNPTAFYLCASSIGTSTDTQYFGPGTRLTVL.

The CDR3 protein is CASSLGTENYGYTF. CDR3 coding DNA: TGTGCCAGCAGCTTAGGGACAGAGAACTATGGCTACACCTTC. V is TRBV7-2 and J is TRBJ1-2, with a weak D call TRBD1 (6 bases). CDR3 length: 14 residues. The V end was cut by 1 base, the J end by 2 bases, with 8 bases between. Germline CDR1 SGHTA, CDR2 FQGNSA.

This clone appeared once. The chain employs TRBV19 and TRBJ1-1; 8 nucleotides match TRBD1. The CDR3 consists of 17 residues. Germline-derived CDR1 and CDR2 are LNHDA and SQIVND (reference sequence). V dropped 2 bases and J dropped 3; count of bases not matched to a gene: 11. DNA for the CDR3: TGTGCCAGTAGTATATACGGCAGGGGGCCGGGGGACACTGAAGCTTTCTTT. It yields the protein CASSIYGRGPGDTEAFF. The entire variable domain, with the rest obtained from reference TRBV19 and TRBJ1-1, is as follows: DGGITQSPKYLFRKEGQNVTLSCEQNLNHDAMYWYRQDPGQGLRLIYYSQIVNDFQKGDIAEGYSVSREKKESFPLTVTSAQKNPTAFYLCASSIYGRGPGDTEAFFGQGTRLTVV.

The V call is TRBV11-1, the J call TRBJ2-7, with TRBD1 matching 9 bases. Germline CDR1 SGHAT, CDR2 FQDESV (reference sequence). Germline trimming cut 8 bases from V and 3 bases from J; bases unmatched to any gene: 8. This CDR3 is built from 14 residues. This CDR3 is CASYGGQGDYEQYF. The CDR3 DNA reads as TGTGCCAGCTATGGGGGACAGGGTGACTACGAGCAGTACTTC.

The chain's CDR3 is CASSIGTAGNTIYF. CDR3 bases: TGTGCCAGTAGTATCGGGACAGCGGGAAACACCATATATTTT. V is TRBV19 and J is TRBJ1-3, with TRBD1 matching 7 bases. The CDR3 extends over 14 amino acids. Germline lookup yields CDR1 LNHDA and CDR2 SQIVND (reference sequence). V was pared by 3 bases and J by 4 bases, with 3 bases of the junction left unmatched.

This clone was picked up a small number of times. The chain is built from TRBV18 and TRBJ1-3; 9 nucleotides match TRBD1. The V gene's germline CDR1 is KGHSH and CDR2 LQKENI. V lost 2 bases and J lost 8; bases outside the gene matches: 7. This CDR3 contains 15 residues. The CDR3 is CASSPRTGDGDTIYF. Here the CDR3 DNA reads TGTGCCAGCTCACCAAGGACAGGGGATGGTGACACCATATATTTT.

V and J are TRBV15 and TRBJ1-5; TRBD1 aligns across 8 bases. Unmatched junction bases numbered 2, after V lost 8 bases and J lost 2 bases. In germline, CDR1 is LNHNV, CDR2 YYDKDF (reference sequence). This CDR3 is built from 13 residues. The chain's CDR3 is CATATGGNQPQHF. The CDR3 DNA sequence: TGTGCCACCGCGACAGGGGGCAATCAGCCCCAGCATTTT.

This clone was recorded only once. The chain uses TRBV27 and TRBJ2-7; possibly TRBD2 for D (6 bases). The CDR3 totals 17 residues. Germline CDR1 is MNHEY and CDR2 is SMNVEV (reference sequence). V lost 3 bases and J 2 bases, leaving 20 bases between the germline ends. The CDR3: CASSFLGPGTPPYEQYF. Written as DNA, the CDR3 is TGTGCCAGCAGTTTCCTTGGGCCCGGGACTCCTCCCTACGAGCAGTACTTC.

The CDR3 reads CASSLLAGGTDTQYF. The CDR3 bases are TGCGCCAGCAGCTTACTAGCGGGGGGCACAGATACGCAGTATTTT. This sequence joins TRBV5-1 and TRBJ2-3, with 11 bases matching TRBD2. The CDR3 is 15 amino acids. With 2 bases clipped from V and 1 base from J, the junction kept 0 bases outside the gene matches. Germline assignment: CDR1 SGHRS and CDR2 YFSETQ.

The CDR3 DNA follows: TGTGCCACCTCGCCGACACCTTATAGCAATCAGCCCCAGCATTTT. Amino acid sequence: CATSPTPYSNQPQHF. V usage is TRBV27 and J usage is TRBJ1-5; D is ambiguous. The germline gives CDR1 MNHEY, CDR2 SMNVEV (reference sequence). CDR3 length equals 15 residues. V was clipped by 10 bases and J by 0 bases, with 16 bases between them.

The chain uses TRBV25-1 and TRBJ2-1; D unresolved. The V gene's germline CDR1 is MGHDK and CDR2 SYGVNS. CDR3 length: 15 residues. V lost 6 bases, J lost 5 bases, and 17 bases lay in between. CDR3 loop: CASSQLLATHNEQFF. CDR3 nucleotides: TGTGCCAGCAGCCAACTCCTGGCGACACACAATGAGCAGTTCTTC.

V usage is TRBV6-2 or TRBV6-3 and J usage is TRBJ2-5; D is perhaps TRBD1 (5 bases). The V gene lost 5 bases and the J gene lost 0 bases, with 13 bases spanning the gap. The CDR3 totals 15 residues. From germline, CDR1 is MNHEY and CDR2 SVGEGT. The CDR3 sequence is CASSPDNQYQETQYF. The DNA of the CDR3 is TGTGCCAGCAGTCCGGACAACCAGTACCAAGAGACCCAGTACTTC.

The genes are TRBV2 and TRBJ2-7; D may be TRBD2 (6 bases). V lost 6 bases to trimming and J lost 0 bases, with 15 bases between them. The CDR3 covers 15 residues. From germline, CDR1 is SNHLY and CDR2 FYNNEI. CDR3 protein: CASSWDSWSSYEQYF. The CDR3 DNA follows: TGTGCCAGCAGCTGGGACTCCTGGAGCTCCTACGAGCAGTACTTC.

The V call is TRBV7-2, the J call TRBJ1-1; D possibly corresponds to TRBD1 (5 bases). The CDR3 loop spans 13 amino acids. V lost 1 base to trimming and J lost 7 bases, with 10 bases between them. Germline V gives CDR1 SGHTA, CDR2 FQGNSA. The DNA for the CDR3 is TGTGCCAGCAGCTTAGGATGGGGGGGTGAAGCTTTCTTT. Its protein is CASSLGWGGEAFF.

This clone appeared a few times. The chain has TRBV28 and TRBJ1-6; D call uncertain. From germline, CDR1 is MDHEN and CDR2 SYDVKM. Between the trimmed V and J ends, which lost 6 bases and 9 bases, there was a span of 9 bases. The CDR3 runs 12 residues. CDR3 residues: CASRLLSSPLHF. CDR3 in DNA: TGTGCCAGCAGATTACTAAGTTCACCCCTCCACTTT.

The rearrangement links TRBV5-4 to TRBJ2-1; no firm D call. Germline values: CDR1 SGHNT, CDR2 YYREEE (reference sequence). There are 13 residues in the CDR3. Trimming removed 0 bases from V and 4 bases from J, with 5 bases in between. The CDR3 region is CASSLVEYNEQFF. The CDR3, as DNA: TGTGCCAGCAGCTTGGTAGAATACAATGAGCAGTTCTTC.

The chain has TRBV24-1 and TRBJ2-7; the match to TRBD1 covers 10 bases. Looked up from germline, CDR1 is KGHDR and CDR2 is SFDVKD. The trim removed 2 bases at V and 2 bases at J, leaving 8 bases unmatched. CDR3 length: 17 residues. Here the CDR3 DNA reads TGTGCCACCAGTGATTATAGTAGGGACAGGGGTACCTACGAGCAGTACTTC. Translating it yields CATSDYSRDRGTYEQYF.

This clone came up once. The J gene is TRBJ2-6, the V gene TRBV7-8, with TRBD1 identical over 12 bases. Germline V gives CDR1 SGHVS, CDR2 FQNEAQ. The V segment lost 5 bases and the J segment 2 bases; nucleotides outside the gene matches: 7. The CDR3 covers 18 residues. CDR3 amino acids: CASSAPGQGAPGANVLTF. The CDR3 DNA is TGTGCCAGCAGCGCGCCGGGACAGGGGGCGCCTGGGGCCAACGTCCTGACTTTC.